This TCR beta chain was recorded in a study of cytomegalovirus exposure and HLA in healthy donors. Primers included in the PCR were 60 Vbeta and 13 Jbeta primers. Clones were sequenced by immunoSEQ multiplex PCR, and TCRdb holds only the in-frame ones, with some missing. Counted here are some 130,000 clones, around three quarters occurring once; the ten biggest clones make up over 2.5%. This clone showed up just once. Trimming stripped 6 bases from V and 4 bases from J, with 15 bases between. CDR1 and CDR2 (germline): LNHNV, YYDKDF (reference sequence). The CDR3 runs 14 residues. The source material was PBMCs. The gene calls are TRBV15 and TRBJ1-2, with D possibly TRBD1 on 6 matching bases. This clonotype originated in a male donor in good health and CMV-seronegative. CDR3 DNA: TGTGCCACCAGTGGCCAGGGGTTCGGCTATGGCTACACCTTC. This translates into CATSGQGFGYGYTF.